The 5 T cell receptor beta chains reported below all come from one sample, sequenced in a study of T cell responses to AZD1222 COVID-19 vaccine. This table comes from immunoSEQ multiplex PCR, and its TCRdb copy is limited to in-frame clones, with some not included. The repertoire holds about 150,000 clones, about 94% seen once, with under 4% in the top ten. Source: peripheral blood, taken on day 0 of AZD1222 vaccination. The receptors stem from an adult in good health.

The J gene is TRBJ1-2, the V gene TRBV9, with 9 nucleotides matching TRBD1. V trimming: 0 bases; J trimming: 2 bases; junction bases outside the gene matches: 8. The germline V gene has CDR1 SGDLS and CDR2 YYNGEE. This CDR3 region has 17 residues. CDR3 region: CASSVAGQGILNYGYTF. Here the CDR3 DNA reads TGTGCCAGCAGCGTAGCTGGACAGGGGATTCTAAACTATGGCTACACCTTC.

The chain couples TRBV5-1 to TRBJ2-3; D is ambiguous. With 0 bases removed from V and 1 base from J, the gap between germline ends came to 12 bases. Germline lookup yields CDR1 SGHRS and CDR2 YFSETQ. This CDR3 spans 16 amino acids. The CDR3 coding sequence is TGCGCCAGCAGCTTGGCCCGACCAAGGGGCACAGATACGCAGTATTTT. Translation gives CASSLARPRGTDTQYF.

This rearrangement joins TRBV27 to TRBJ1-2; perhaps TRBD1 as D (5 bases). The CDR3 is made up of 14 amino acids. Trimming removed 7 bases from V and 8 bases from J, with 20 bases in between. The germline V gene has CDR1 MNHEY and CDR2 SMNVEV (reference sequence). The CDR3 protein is CASTPHGGWEGYTF. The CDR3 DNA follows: TGTGCCAGCACCCCCCATGGGGGGTGGGAGGGCTACACCTTC.

The CDR3 nucleotides are TGCGCCAGCAGTCGTAGCAATGAGCAGTTCTTC. Protein sequence: CASSRSNEQFF. The rearrangement links TRBV5-1 to TRBJ2-1; D gene uncertain. This CDR3 is 11 amino acids long. Germline loops: CDR1 SGHRS, CDR2 YFSETQ. V was shortened by 5 bases and J by 6 bases, with 6 bases between the two germline ends. The full variable domain, with the rest looked up from reference TRBV5-1 and TRBJ2-1, is KAGVTQTPRYLIKTRGQQVTLSCSPISGHRSVSWYQQTPGQGLQFLFEYFSETQRNKGNFPGRFSGRQFSNSRSEMNVSTLELGDSALYLCASSRSNEQFFGPGTRLTVL.

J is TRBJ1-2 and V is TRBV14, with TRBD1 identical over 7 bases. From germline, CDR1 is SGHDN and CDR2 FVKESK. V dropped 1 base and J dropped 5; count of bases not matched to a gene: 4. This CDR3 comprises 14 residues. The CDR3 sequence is CASSQVGRGYGYTF. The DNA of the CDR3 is TGTGCCAGCAGCCAAGTAGGCAGGGGGTATGGCTACACCTTC.